The source of this T cell receptor beta chain is a study of STAT5B mutations in CD4+ large granular lymphocyte leukemia. Whole-study context: Healthy donors showed HLA-associated enrichment of the CDR3 'QG' motif. Broader study findings: Patient CD4-sorted repertoires stayed more clonal than healthy ones after leukemic-clone removal.

The sample holds a few counts of this clone. The antigen remains undetermined. The survey-level immunoSEQ assay was used. Data came from immunoSEQ multiplex PCR; TCRdb stores just in-frame clones and leaves some out. Of 15,000 to 20,000 clones listed, approximately 84% were seen once; the top ten hold approximately 13%. The source is a human donor in good health. The specimen was CD4+ T cells from blood buffy coats.

CDR3 nucleotide sequence: TGTGCCAGCAGTCTATCCGGCGGGAGGGCCTACGAGCAGTACTTC. Translating it yields CASSLSGGRAYEQYF. The V gene is TRBV7-9, the J gene TRBJ2-7, with TRBD2 matching 9 bases. Germline-derived CDR1 and CDR2 are SEHNR and FQNEAQ (reference sequence). This CDR3 is built from 15 residues. V dropped 6 bases and J dropped 2; count of bases not matched to a gene: 8.